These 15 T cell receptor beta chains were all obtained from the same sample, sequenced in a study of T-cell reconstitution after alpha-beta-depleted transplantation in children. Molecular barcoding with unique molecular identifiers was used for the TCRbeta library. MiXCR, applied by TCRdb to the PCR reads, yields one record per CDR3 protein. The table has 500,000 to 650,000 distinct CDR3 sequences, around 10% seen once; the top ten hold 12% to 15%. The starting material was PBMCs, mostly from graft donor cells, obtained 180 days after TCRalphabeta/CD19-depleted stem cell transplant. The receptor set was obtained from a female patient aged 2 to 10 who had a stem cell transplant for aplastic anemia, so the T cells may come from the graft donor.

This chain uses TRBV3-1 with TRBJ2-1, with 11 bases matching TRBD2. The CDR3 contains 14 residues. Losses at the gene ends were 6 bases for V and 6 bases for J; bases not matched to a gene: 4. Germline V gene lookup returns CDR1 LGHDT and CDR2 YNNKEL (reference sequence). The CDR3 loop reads CASSKGTSGNEQFF. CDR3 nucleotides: TGTGCCAGCAGTAAGGGGACTAGCGGCAATGAGCAGTTCTTC.

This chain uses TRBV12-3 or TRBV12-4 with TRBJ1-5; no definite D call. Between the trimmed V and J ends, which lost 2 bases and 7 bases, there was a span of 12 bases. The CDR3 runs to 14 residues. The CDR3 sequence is CASSLWVANQPQHF. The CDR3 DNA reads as TGTGCCAGCAGTTTATGGGTAGCTAACCAGCCCCAGCATTTT.

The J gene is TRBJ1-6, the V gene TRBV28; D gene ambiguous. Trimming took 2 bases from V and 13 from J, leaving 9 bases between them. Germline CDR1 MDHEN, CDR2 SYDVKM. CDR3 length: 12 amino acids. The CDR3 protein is CASSLAAAPLHF. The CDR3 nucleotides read TGTGCCAGCAGTTTAGCAGCGGCCCCCCTCCACTTT.

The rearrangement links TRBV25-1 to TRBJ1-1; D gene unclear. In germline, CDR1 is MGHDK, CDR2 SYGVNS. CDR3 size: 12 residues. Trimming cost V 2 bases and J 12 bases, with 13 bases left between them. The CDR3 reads CASSERSGSPFF. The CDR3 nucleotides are TGTGCCAGCAGTGAAAGGTCAGGTTCCCCTTTCTTT. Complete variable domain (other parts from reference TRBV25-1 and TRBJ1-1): EADIYQTPRYLVIGTGKKITLECSQTMGHDKMYWYQQDPGMELHLIHYSYGVNSTEKGDLSSESTVSRIRTEHFPLTLESARPSHTSQYLCASSERSGSPFFGQGTRLTVV.

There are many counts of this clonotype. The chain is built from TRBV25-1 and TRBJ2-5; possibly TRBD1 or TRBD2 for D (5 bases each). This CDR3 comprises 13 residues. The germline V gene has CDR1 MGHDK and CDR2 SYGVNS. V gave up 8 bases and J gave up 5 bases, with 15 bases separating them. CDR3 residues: CASGTPPRETQYF. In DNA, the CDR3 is TGTGCCAGCGGGACGCCCCCCAGGGAGACCCAGTACTTC. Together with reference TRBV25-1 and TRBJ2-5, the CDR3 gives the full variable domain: EADIYQTPRYLVIGTGKKITLECSQTMGHDKMYWYQQDPGMELHLIHYSYGVNSTEKGDLSSESTVSRIRTEHFPLTLESARPSHTSQYLCASGTPPRETQYFGPGTRLLVL.

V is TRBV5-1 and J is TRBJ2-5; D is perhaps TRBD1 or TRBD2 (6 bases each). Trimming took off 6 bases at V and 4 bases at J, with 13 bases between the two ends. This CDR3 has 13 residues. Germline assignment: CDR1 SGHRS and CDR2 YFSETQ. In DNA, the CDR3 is TGCGCCAGCACCGCCGGGGGCCGAGAGACCCAGTACTTC. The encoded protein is CASTAGGRETQYF.

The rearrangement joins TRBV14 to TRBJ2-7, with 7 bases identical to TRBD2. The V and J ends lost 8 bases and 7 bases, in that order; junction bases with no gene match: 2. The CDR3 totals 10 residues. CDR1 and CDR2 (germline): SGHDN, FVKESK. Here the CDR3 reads CASPGGEQYV. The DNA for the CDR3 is TGTGCCAGCCCCGGGGGGGAGCAGTACGTC.

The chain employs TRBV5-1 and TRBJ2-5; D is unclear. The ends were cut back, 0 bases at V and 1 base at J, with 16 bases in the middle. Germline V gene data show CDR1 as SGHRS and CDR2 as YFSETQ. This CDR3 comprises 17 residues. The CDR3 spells CASSLVASSRFQETQYF. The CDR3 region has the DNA TGCGCCAGCAGCTTGGTTGCCAGCTCTAGATTCCAAGAGACCCAGTACTTC.

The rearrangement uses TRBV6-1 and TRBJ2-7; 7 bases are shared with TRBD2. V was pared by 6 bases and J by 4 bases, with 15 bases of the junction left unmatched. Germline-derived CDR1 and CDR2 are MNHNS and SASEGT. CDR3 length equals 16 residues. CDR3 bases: TGTGCCAGCAGCCACGGGTTCCTAGCGGCTAATTACGAGCAGTACTTC. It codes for CASSHGFLAANYEQYF.

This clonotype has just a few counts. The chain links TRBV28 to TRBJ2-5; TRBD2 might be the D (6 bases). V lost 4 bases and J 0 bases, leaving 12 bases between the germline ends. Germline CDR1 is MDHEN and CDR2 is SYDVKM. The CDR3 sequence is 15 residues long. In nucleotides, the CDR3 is TGTGCCAGCAGTTACTCCCGGGACTACCAAGAGACCCAGTACTTC. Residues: CASSYSRDYQETQYF.

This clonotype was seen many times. As DNA, the CDR3 is TGTGCCAGCAGTTACTCGTCTCTTCCCGGAATCGTAGCCAAAAACATTCAGTACTTC. As protein: CASSYSSLPGIVAKNIQYF. This chain links TRBV6-2 or TRBV6-3 with TRBJ2-4; the D is unclear. CDR3 length equals 19 residues. CDR1 MNHEY and CDR2 SVGEGT come from the germline V gene. Trimming stripped 0 bases from V and 0 bases from J, with 18 bases between.

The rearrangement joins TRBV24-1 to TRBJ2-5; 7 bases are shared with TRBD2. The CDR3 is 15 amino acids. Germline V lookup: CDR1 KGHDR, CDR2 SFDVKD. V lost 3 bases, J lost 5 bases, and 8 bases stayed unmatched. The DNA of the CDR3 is TGTGCCACCAGTGATCCATCGGGAGGAGGGGAGACCCAGTACTTC. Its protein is CATSDPSGGGETQYF.

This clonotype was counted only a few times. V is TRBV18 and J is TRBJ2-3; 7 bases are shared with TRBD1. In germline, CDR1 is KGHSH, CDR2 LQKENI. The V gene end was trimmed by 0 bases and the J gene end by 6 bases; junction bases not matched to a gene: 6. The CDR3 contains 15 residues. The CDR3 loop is CASSPPTGSGDTQYF. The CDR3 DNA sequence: TGTGCCAGCTCACCACCGACAGGGAGTGGGGATACGCAGTATTTT.

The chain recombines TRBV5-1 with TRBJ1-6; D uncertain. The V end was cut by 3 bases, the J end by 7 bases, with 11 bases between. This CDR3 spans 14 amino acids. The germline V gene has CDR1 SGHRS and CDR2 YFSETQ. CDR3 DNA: TGCGCCAGCAGCTCCCCGGGCGGGAATTCACCCCTCCACTTT. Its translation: CASSSPGGNSPLHF.

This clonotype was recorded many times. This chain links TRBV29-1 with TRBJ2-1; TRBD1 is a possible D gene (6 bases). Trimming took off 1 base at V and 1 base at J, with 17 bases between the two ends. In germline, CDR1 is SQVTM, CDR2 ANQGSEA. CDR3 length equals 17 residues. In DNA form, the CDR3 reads TGCAGCGTTGAAGTAGTGGGCGGCAGGGGATCCTACAATGAGCAGTTCTTC. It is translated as CSVEVVGGRGSYNEQFF.